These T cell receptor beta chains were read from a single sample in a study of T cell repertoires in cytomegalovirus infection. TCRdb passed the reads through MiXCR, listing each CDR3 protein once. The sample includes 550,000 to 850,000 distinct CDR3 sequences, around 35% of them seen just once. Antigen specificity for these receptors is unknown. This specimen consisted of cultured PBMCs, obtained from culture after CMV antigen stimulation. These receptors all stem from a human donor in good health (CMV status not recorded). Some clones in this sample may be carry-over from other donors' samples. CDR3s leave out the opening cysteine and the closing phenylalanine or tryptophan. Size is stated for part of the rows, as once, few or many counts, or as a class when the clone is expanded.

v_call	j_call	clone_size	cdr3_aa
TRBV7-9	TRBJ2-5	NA	ASSARGAGETQY
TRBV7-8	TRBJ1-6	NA	ASSLQRRNSPLH
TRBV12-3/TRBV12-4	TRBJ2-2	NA	ASSFYRTTGELF
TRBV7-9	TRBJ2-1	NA	ASSPRDLSRDEQF
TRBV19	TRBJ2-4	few	ASSITSLAKNIQY
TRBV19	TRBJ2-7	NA	ASSNGDSLYEQY
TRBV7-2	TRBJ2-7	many	ASSSRTSYEQY
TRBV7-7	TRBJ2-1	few	ASSPQAPTGERYNEQF
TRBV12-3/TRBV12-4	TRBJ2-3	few	ASSSTRSPRQY
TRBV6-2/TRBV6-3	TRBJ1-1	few	ASSRDTRDAEAF
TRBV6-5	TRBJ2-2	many	ASSGRGTGVTGELF
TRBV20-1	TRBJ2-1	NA	SATEKYEQF